Listed here is a single T cell receptor beta chain. These data belong to a study of shared clonotypes between healthy human individuals. The overall study: There were three CD4 naive, three CD4 memory, two CD8 naive and one CD8 memory plates per donor.

The CDR3 spans 14 residues. The germline gives CDR1 SGHRS, CDR2 YFSETQ. V was clipped by 5 bases and J by 4 bases; unmatched bases: 4. Several immunoSEQ 96-well plates shared each subset's DNA, each plate a replicate. Sequenced by immunoSEQ multiplex PCR; TCRdb stores in-frame clones only, minus some. The table records around 2.5 million clones, 90% to 95% of them present only once. The rearrangement links TRBV5-1 to TRBJ2-4, with 9 bases that match TRBD1. The sequenced sample consisted of naive CD4+ T cells from PBMCs. The subset is: CD45RA+ positively selected. This TCR was sampled from a man younger than 35 in good health. Some clones in this sample may be carry-over from other donors' samples. CDR3 sequence: CASRPGTGKNIQYF. CDR3 in DNA: TGCGCCAGCAGGCCCGGGACAGGGAAAAACATTCAGTACTTC.